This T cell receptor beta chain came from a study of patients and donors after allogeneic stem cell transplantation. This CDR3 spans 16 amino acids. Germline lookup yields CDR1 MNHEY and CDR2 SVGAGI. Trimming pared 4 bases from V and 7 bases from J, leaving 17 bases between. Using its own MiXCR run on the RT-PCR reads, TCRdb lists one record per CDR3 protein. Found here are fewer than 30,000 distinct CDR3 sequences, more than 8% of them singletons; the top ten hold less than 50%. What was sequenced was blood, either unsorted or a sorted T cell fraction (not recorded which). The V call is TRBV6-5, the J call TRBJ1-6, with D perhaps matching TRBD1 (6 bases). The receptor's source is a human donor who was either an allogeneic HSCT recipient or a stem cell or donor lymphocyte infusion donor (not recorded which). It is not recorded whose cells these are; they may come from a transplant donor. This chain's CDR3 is CASSSDRQDLNSPLHF. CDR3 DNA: TGTGCCAGCAGTTCCGACAGACAGGATTTGAATTCACCCCTCCACTTT.